Shown below are 22 T cell receptor beta chains from a single sample sequenced in a study of T cell responses to AZD1222 COVID-19 vaccine. Sequencing used immunoSEQ multiplex PCR; TCRdb keeps in-frame clones, though not all of them. The data hold 160,000 or so clones, with 90% to 95% observed a single time. The source material was peripheral blood, sampled 28 days after the second AZD1222 dose. All receptors come from an adult who received the AZD1222 COVID-19 vaccine.

Concerning this clone itself: The junction and the germline gene differ at one end; a read error may be behind it. The chain employs TRBV5-8 and TRBJ2-4; TRBD2 matches at 13 bases. Germline V lookup: CDR1 SGHTS, CDR2 YDEGEE. CDR3 length: 13 residues. In DNA, the CDR3 is TGTGCCAGCAGCTTGTCCGGACTAGCGGGAGAGTGCTTC. This codes for CASSLSGLAGECF. Complete variable domain (other parts from reference TRBV5-8 and TRBJ2-4): EAGVTQSPTHLIKTRGQQATLRCSPISGHTSVYWYQQALGLGLQFLLWYDEGEERNRGNFPPRFSGRQFPNYSSELNVNALELEDSALYLCASSLSGLAGECFGAGTRLSVL.

The rearrangement joins TRBV9 to TRBJ1-1, with D possibly matching TRBD1 (6 bases). The CDR3 sequence is 12 residues long. Per the germline V gene, CDR1 is SGDLS and CDR2 is YYNGEE. The V and J ends lost 5 bases and 11 bases respectively, with 16 bases between them. The CDR3 loop is CASSGVGGHAFF. CDR3 coding DNA: TGTGCCAGCAGTGGGGTTGGGGGGCACGCTTTCTTT.

V usage is TRBV7-9 and J usage is TRBJ1-1; TRBD1 agrees at 8 bases. Trimming removed 6 bases from V and 5 bases from J; junction bases left unmatched: 23. From germline, CDR1 is SEHNR and CDR2 FQNEAQ (reference sequence). This CDR3 has 19 amino acids. CDR3 nucleotides: TGTGCCAGCAGGTACGGCGGGGTACAACACGGACAGGGCGATACTGAAGCTTTCTTT. This encodes CASRYGGVQHGQGDTEAFF.

The rearrangement links TRBV6-2 or TRBV6-3 to TRBJ1-5; 11 bases fit TRBD1. The germline V gene has CDR1 MNHEY and CDR2 SVGEGT. Trimming at V came to 0 bases and at J to 7 bases, leaving 2 bases not matched to a gene. The CDR3 contains 15 residues. The CDR3 reads CASSYSDRGQQPQHF. For the CDR3, the DNA is TGTGCCAGCAGTTACTCGGACAGGGGGCAGCAGCCCCAGCATTTT.

V gene TRBV4-1 combines with J gene TRBJ2-3, with D tentatively TRBD1 (6 bases). Trimming cost V 0 bases and J 0 bases, with 16 bases left between them. The germline gives CDR1 MGHRA, CDR2 YSYEKL. This CDR3 has 18 amino acids. Here the CDR3 DNA reads TGCGCCAGCAGCCAAGATCCCCGGGACACCGTAAGCACAGATACGCAGTATTTT. Translated: CASSQDPRDTVSTDTQYF.

This chain connects TRBV4-1 to TRBJ2-1, with 13 bases aligning to TRBD2. Germline V gene sequence: CDR1 MGHRA, CDR2 YSYEKL. With 7 bases clipped from V and 8 bases from J, the junction kept 8 bases outside the gene matches. The CDR3 consists of 15 residues. This CDR3 is CASTLTSGRAHEQFF. The CDR3 nucleotides are TGCGCCAGCACCCTTACTAGCGGGAGGGCCCATGAGCAGTTCTTC.

This rearrangement joins TRBV5-1 to TRBJ2-7, with 7 bases fitting TRBD1. This CDR3 is built from 15 residues. V shed 3 bases, J shed 3 bases, and the junction held 9 bases outside the gene matches. Germline V CDR1 and CDR2: SGHRS, YFSETQ. CDR3 nucleotide sequence: TGCGCCAGCAGCTACCGGGACAGCCCAGACTACGAGCAGTACTTC. It is translated as CASSYRDSPDYEQYF.

This chain uses TRBV4-2 with TRBJ1-5; D is uncertain. In germline, CDR1 is LGHNA, CDR2 YNFKEQ. The V and J ends lost 3 bases and 7 bases respectively, with 13 bases between them. The CDR3 is 14 amino acids. In nucleotides, the CDR3 is TGTGCCAGCAGCCACGGAGGGAGCTGGCAGCCCCAGCATTTT. Its translation is CASSHGGSWQPQHF.

The chain couples TRBV6-5 to TRBJ2-7; maybe TRBD1 (6 bases). Trimming pared 5 bases from V and 7 bases from J, leaving 18 bases between. The CDR3 runs to 14 residues. CDR1 is MNHEY and CDR2 is SVGAGI in the germline V gene. CDR3 DNA: TGTGCCAGCAGTAAACCGTCCGGGACAAGGGAGCAGTACTTC. Protein sequence: CASSKPSGTREQYF.

This chain connects TRBV30 to TRBJ2-7; 7 bases are a match to TRBD1. This CDR3 has 12 residues. Germline lookup yields CDR1 GTSNPN and CDR2 SVGIG (reference sequence). In nucleotides, the CDR3 is TGTGCAACCGGGACAGTTTATAGCGAGCAGTACTTC. Its protein is CATGTVYSEQYF.

The chain employs TRBV5-4 and TRBJ2-3, with 14 bases lining up with TRBD2. CDR3 length: 16 residues. J gave up 4 bases and V 0 bases, and 1 base lay outside the gene matches. Germline V lookup: CDR1 SGHNT, CDR2 YYREEE (reference sequence). As DNA, the CDR3 is TGTGCCAGCAGCTTGGGACTAGCGGGAGGGTCAGATACGCAGTATTTT. It yields the protein CASSLGLAGGSDTQYF.

The chain has TRBV3-1 (or the pseudogene TRBV3-2) and TRBJ2-2; the match to TRBD1 covers 10 bases. The J segment lost 7 bases and the V segment lost 2 bases, leaving 7 bases of the junction unmatched. The germline V gene encodes CDR1 LGHDT and CDR2 YNNKEL (reference sequence). This CDR3 is built from 16 residues. The CDR3 sequence is CASSQHRQGAGGELFF. The CDR3 nucleotides are TGTGCCAGCAGCCAACACCGACAGGGGGCTGGCGGGGAGCTGTTTTTT.

The rearrangement links TRBV7-3 to TRBJ1-1; D gene ambiguous. This CDR3 contains 13 residues. Germline CDR1 reads SGHTA; CDR2 reads FQGTGA. V gave up 5 bases and J gave up 1 base, with 8 bases separating them. The CDR3 reads CASSSTENTEAFF. The CDR3 region has the DNA TGTGCCAGCAGCAGCACAGAGAACACTGAAGCTTTCTTT. The variable domain in full, completed from reference TRBV7-3 and TRBJ1-1, reads GAGVSQTPSNKVTEKGKYVELRCDPISGHTALYWYRQSLGQGPEFLIYFQGTGAADDSGLPNDRFFAVRPEGSVSTLKIQRTERGDSAVYLCASSSTENTEAFFGQGTRLTVV.

The chain combines TRBV15 with TRBJ2-5; 11 bases map to TRBD1. Losses at the gene ends were 1 base for V and 5 bases for J; bases not matched to a gene: 0. The CDR3 has 14 residues. Germline assignment: CDR1 LNHNV and CDR2 YYDKDF (reference sequence). The CDR3: CATSRGDRGETQYF. CDR3 bases: TGTGCCACCAGCAGAGGGGACAGGGGGGAGACCCAGTACTTC.

The genes are TRBV30 and TRBJ1-3, with D uncertain. The V gene's germline CDR1 is GTSNPN and CDR2 SVGIG (reference sequence). Trimming left V 5 bases short and J 1 base short, with 9 bases between. This CDR3 contains 13 residues. CDR3 sequence (DNA): TGTGCCTGGGACGAGTTATCTGGAAACACCATATATTTT. This translates into CAWDELSGNTIYF.

V is TRBV12-3 or TRBV12-4 and J is TRBJ2-5; no clear D gene. The V gene lost 2 bases and the J gene lost 5 bases, with 9 bases spanning the gap. CDR3 length: 13 residues. CDR3 protein: CASSLRIGETQYF. CDR3 coding DNA: TGTGCCAGCAGTTTAAGGATAGGTGAGACCCAGTACTTC.

The CDR3 DNA reads as TGTGCCAGCAGTTTCGGGACAGGGGTCGAGCAGTACTTC. Amino acids: CASSFGTGVEQYF. The gene calls are TRBV27 and TRBJ2-7, with TRBD1 matching over 10 bases. Germline V gene sequence: CDR1 MNHEY, CDR2 SMNVEV (reference sequence). The CDR3 is 13 residues long. The ends lost 3 bases at V and 6 bases at J; junction bases unmatched: 2.

The chain joins TRBV27 to TRBJ2-7; D uncertain. V was shortened by 2 bases and J by 7 bases, with 15 bases between the two germline ends. Germline loops: CDR1 MNHEY, CDR2 SMNVEV (reference sequence). CDR3 length: 14 residues. The CDR3 region has the DNA TGTGCCAGCAGTTTACGGTGGGATATGGATGAGCAGTACTTC. Protein: CASSLRWDMDEQYF.

By sample share, this clone is medium-sized. The CDR3 is CASSESGTENTGELFF. CDR3 DNA: TGTGCCAGCAGTGAATCAGGGACTGAGAACACCGGGGAGCTGTTTTTT. The V and J genes are TRBV6-4 and TRBJ2-2, with D possibly TRBD2 on 6 matching bases. Germline CDR1 reads MRHNA; CDR2 reads SNTAGT. The ends were cut back, 3 bases at V and 1 base at J, with 12 bases in the middle. The CDR3 has 16 amino acids.

V usage is TRBV21-1 and J usage is TRBJ2-7. TRBV21-1 is listed as a pseudogene. The CDR3 runs 15 residues. The CDR3 nucleotides are TGTGCCAGCAGCAAAGGGCACCAAAGTAGGTACGAGCAGTACTTC. Amino acid sequence: CASSKGHQSRYEQYF.

The rearrangement links TRBV6-6 to TRBJ2-6, with unresolved D. This CDR3 is 15 amino acids long. V lost 0 bases to trimming and J lost 0 bases, with 3 bases between them. Germline assignment: CDR1 MNHNY and CDR2 SVGAGI (reference sequence). CDR3 in DNA: TGTGCCAGCAGTTACTCTGGCTCTGGGGCCAACGTCCTGACTTTC. This gives the protein CASSYSGSGANVLTF.

The genes are TRBV18 and TRBJ2-7, with 7 bases that match TRBD1. The CDR3 is 15 residues long. CDR1 and CDR2 (germline): KGHSH, LQKENI. Losses at the gene ends were 4 bases for V and 0 bases for J; bases not matched to a gene: 6. CDR3 coding DNA: TGTGCCAGCTCACAGACGCCAGGGGGCTCCTACGAGCAGTACTTC. As protein: CASSQTPGGSYEQYF.